A single sample is the source of the 22 T cell receptor beta chains below, sequenced in a study of tumor and adjacent non-tumor tissue in lung cancer. No cell sorting was done before RNA was extracted from the tissue. TCRbeta libraries were built with three rounds of nested PCR, modified from ARM-PCR. One entry per CDR3 protein results from TCRdb running MiXCR on the multiplex PCR reads. The table includes 220,000 or so distinct CDR3 sequences, over 55% detected once. The sequencing input was lung tumor tissue. These receptors all come from a man in his sixties with non-small cell lung cancer.

This clonotype showed up just a few times. The chain has TRBV4-2 and TRBJ1-5; 7 bases are shared with TRBD1. This CDR3 region has 16 residues. Germline CDR1 is LGHNA and CDR2 is YNFKEQ. The junction had 11 bases not matched to a gene; V was cut back by 4 bases and J by 5 bases. CDR3 protein: CASSPEGQRGHQPQHF. The CDR3 nucleotides are TGTGCCAGCAGCCCCGAGGGACAGAGGGGGCATCAGCCCCAGCATTTT.

For this clonotype: Possible read error: a much larger clone is one base away. V is TRBV12-3 or TRBV12-4 and J is TRBJ2-7, with D tentatively TRBD1 (6 bases). The V gene lost 6 bases and the J gene lost 5 bases, with 14 bases spanning the gap. The CDR3 sequence is 13 residues long. The DNA of the CDR3 is TGTGCCAGCAGCCCACCTTCAGGGGACGAGCAGTACTTC. Amino acid sequence: CASSPPSGDEQYF.

About this clonotype itself: Since no conserved phenylalanine or tryptophan closes the CDR3, a read error is the likely cause. J is TRBJ1-2 and V is TRBV11-3; no clear D gene. V was cut by 5 bases and J by 5 bases, with 18 bases left in between. Per germline, CDR1 SGHNT and CDR2 YENEEA. The CDR3 extends over 15 amino acids. CDR3 loop: CASSPSGVASYGYTL. The CDR3 coding sequence is TGTGCCAGCAGCCCCTCCGGGGTGGCGTCATATGGCTACACCTTA.

This clonotype has at least ten counts. The V and J genes are TRBV28 and TRBJ2-5; D not resolved. The CDR3 totals 13 residues. V lost 5 bases to trimming and J lost 5 bases, with 12 bases between them. The germline gives CDR1 MDHEN, CDR2 SYDVKM. CDR3 region: CASSPPNTETQYF. The CDR3 DNA follows: TGTGCCAGCAGTCCTCCCAATACGGAGACCCAGTACTTC.

The rearrangement uses TRBV19 and TRBJ1-5; no definite D call. The CDR3 has 13 residues. The V and J ends lost 3 bases and 3 bases respectively, with 6 bases between them. CDR1 is LNHDA and CDR2 is SQIVND in the germline V gene (reference sequence). The CDR3 DNA reads as TGTGCCAGTAGTATGCGAATCAATCAGCCCCAGCATTTT. Amino acids: CASSMRINQPQHF.

This chain links TRBV20-1 with TRBJ1-2; no firm D call. V was cut by 5 bases and J by 5 bases, with 18 bases left in between. Germline values: CDR1 DFQATT, CDR2 SNEGSKA (reference sequence). The CDR3 extends over 14 amino acids. In DNA form, the CDR3 reads TGCAGTGCTTCGGAGGGTCGATATTTATATGGCTACACCTTC. It specifies CSASEGRYLYGYTF.

The DNA of the CDR3 is TGCAGTGCTAGACCCCAGGGGAACACCGGGGAGCTGTTTTTT. Encoded protein: CSARPQGNTGELFF. The chain couples TRBV20-1 to TRBJ2-2, with a possible D match to TRBD1 (5 bases). CDR1 is DFQATT, CDR2 SNEGSKA, per germline (reference sequence). This CDR3 has 14 residues. The ends were cut back, 2 bases at V and 1 base at J, with 8 bases in the middle.

About this clonotype itself: A junction end diverges from the germline sequence, so it may reflect a read error. The V call is TRBV4-1, the J call TRBJ1-5; unclear D gene. The CDR3 contains 15 residues. The V gene's germline CDR1 is MGHRA and CDR2 YSYEKL. The chain's CDR3 is CASNQEMTEVRPQHF. DNA of the CDR3: TGCGCCAGCAACCAAGAGATGACGGAGGTGCGGCCCCAGCATTTT.

In the case of this clonotype: Germline is not matched at one junction end, which may reflect a read error. This chain connects TRBV20-1 to TRBJ2-1; 11 bases map to TRBD2. The CDR3 covers 18 residues. Per germline, CDR1 DFQATT and CDR2 SNEGSKA (reference sequence). The CDR3 here is CSDRVPRHSGRAYNEQFF. CDR3 nucleotide sequence: TGCAGTGATAGAGTTCCCCGCCATAGCGGGAGGGCCTACAATGAGCAGTTCTTC.

On this clonotype: With a much larger clone just one base away, this may be a read error. Lacking the conserved final phenylalanine or tryptophan, this CDR3 likely reflects a read error. The chain recombines TRBV20-1 with TRBJ2-1, with TRBD2 matching 9 bases. Germline V gene lookup returns CDR1 DFQATT and CDR2 SNEGSKA (reference sequence). The trim removed 5 bases at V and 6 bases at J, leaving 8 bases unmatched. This CDR3 is built from 14 residues. CDR3 sequence (DNA): TGCAGTGCTCGTCAGCGGGGGGCCCTCAATGAGCAGTTCTTA. Its translation is CSARQRGALNEQFL.

The chain employs TRBV20-1 and TRBJ1-5; a weak D match, TRBD1 (6 bases). With 6 bases removed from V and 0 bases from J, the gap between germline ends came to 15 bases. This CDR3 is built from 15 residues. The germline CDR1 and CDR2 sequences are DFQATT and SNEGSKA (reference sequence). CDR3 in amino acids: CSANAQGNSNQPQHF. The DNA of the CDR3 is TGCAGTGCCAATGCGCAGGGGAATAGCAATCAGCCCCAGCATTTT.

Note on this clonotype: A much more abundant neighbour one base away suggests this may be a read error. The rearrangement joins TRBV20-1 to TRBJ2-1, with D perhaps matching TRBD2 (5 bases). This CDR3 contains 14 residues. Germline V gene data show CDR1 as DFQATT and CDR2 as SNEGSKA (reference sequence). Trimming shortened V by 2 bases and J by 8 bases, and 16 bases separated the two germline ends. The CDR3 DNA reads TGCAGTGCTAGAATGGGAGTAGGACTCGATGAGCAGTTCTTC. Protein: CSARMGVGLDEQFF.

The V gene is TRBV4-3, the J gene TRBJ2-7; tentative D call: TRBD2 (6 bases). CDR1 LGHNA and CDR2 YSLEER come from the germline V gene. The CDR3 extends over 15 amino acids. V gave up 7 bases and J gave up 0 bases, with 16 bases separating them. For the CDR3, the DNA is TGCGCCAGCACCCAGGAGGGGAGCGCCTCCTACGAGCAGTACTTC. It is translated as CASTQEGSASYEQYF.

With regard to this clonotype: At one end the junction does not follow the germline gene, possibly because of a read error. The rearrangement joins TRBV29-1 to TRBJ2-1; 8 bases fit TRBD1. CDR3 length equals 13 residues. In germline, CDR1 is SQVTM, CDR2 ANQGSEA. CDR3 loop: CSVDRQGAFSQFF. CDR3 coding DNA: TGCAGTGTTGATCGGCAGGGGGCGTTCTCGCAGTTCTTC.

This clonotype is a singleton in its sample. V usage is TRBV6-2 or TRBV6-3 and J usage is TRBJ2-1; TRBD2 matches 10 bases. The CDR3 spans 15 residues. Germline trimming cut 6 bases from V and 6 bases from J; bases unmatched to any gene: 8. Germline V gives CDR1 MNHEY, CDR2 SVGEGT. The CDR3, as DNA: TGTGCCAGCAGCCCCAGCGGGAGGGCCTGCAATGAGCAGTTCTTC. As protein: CASSPSGRACNEQFF.

On this clonotype itself: A read error may explain this, as a much larger clone is one base away. The chain combines TRBV20-1 with TRBJ2-3; D gene uncertain. CDR1 and CDR2 (germline): DFQATT, SNEGSKA (reference sequence). Trimming shortened V by 6 bases and J by 6 bases, and 16 bases separated the two germline ends. The length of the CDR3 is 13 residues. CDR3 in DNA: TGCAGTGCCCCTCCCGAGTTATCCGATACGCAGTATTTT. It translates to CSAPPELSDTQYF.

Worth noting for this clonotype: This may be a read error: a much more frequent sequence differs by one nucleotide. This chain joins TRBV5-6 and TRBJ2-3; no clear D gene. The V gene's germline CDR1 is SGHDT and CDR2 YYEEEE. The CDR3 has 12 residues. With 2 bases removed from V and 3 bases from J, the gap between germline ends came to 4 bases. The DNA of the CDR3 is TGTGCCAGCAGCTTACCGACAGATACGCAGTATTTT. Encoded protein: CASSLPTDTQYF.

The V gene is TRBV20-1, the J gene TRBJ2-3, with 7 bases fitting TRBD1. Germline loops: CDR1 DFQATT, CDR2 SNEGSKA (reference sequence). V was pared by 1 base and J by 5 bases, with 12 bases of the junction left unmatched. The CDR3 length is 16 residues. The CDR3 region is CSARVGQQTNIDTQYF. In DNA form, the CDR3 reads TGCAGTGCTAGAGTGGGACAGCAGACTAACATAGATACGCAGTATTTT.

As concerns this clonotype: Without the conserved terminal phenylalanine or tryptophan, this CDR3 likely stems from a read error. The DNA is left out, because the CDR3 cannot be placed on it with certainty; the CDR3 is given as TCRdb lists it. The gene calls are TRBV10-2 and TRBJ1-1. Both ends counted, the CDR3 spans 13 residues. CDR1 is WSHSY and CDR2 is SAAADI in the germline V gene. The chain's CDR3 is CASSGAENTEAFS.

J is TRBJ1-6 and V is TRBV20-1; no firm D call. Trimming shortened V by 6 bases and J by 10 bases, and 19 bases separated the two germline ends. Germline V lookup: CDR1 DFQATT, CDR2 SNEGSKA (reference sequence). This CDR3 comprises 14 residues. CDR3 DNA sequence: TGCAGTGCCATTGGGAGGGCAGCTGAATCACCCCTCCACTTT. It translates to CSAIGRAAESPLHF.

Notes on this clonotype: The CDR3 does not end in the conserved phenylalanine or tryptophan, so this is likely a read error. The chain carries TRBV28 and TRBJ1-2; D is perhaps TRBD1 (5 bases). Trimming cost V 1 base and J 4 bases, with 7 bases left between them. Germline CDR1 reads MDHEN; CDR2 reads SYDVKM. The CDR3 is made up of 13 amino acids. The CDR3 DNA reads TGTGCCAGCAGTTTATCAGGGACCTATGGCTACACCTTA. It translates to CASSLSGTYGYTL.

Concerning this clonotype itself: The junction does not match germline at one end; this may be a read error. The chain joins TRBV29-1 to TRBJ1-6; perhaps TRBD1 as D (5 bases). The CDR3 has 16 amino acids. The germline V gene has CDR1 SQVTM and CDR2 ANQGSEA. The DNA of the CDR3 is TGCAGCGTGGCTATTAAGGGCCTGGGGCATAATTCACCCCTTCACTTT. This gives the protein CSVAIKGLGHNSPLHF.